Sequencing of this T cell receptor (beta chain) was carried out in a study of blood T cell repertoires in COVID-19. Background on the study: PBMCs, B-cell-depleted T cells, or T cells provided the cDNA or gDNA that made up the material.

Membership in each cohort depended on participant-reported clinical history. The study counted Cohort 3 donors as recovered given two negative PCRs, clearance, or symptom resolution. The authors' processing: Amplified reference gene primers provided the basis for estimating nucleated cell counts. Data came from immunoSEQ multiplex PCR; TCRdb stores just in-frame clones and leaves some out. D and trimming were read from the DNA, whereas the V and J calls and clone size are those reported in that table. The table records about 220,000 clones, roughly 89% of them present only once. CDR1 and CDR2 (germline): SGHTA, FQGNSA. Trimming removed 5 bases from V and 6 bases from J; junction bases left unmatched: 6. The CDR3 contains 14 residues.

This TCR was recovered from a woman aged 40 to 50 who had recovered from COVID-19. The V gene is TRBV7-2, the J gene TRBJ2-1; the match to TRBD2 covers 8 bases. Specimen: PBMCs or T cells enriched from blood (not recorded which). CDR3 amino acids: CASSTGLASNEQFF. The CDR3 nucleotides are TGTGCCAGCAGCACAGGACTAGCCTCCAATGAGCAGTTCTTC.